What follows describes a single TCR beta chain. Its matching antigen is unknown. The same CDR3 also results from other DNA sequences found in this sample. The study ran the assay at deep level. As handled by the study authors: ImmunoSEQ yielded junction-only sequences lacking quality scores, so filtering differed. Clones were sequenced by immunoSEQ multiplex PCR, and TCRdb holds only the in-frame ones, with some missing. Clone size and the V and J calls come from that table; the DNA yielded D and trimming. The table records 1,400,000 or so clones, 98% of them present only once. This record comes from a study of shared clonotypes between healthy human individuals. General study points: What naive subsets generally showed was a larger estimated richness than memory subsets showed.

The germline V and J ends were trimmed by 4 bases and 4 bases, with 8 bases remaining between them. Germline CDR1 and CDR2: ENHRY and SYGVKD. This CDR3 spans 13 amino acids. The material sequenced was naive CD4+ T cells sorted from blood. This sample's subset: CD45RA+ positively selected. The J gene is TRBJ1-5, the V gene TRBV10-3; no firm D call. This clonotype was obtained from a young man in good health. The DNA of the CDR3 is TGTGCCATCAGTGTTGGGCAAAATCAGCCCCAGCATTTT. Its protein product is CAISVGQNQPQHF.